These 15 T cell receptor beta chains were all obtained from the same sample, sequenced in a study of shared clonotypes between healthy human individuals. Sequencing was performed with immunoSEQ multiplex PCR; in TCRdb, only in-frame clones are kept and a portion is missing. The repertoire has some 500,000 clones, roughly 78% of them found once; the top ten carry 12%. The sample taken for sequencing was PBMCs. The receptors were sampled from a woman between 40 and 50 years old in good health. Some clones in this sample may be carry-over from other donors' samples.

The chain has TRBV4-2 and TRBJ2-5; tentatively, D is TRBD2 (5 bases). This CDR3 has 15 amino acids. The germline V gene has CDR1 LGHNA and CDR2 YNFKEQ. The V and J ends lost 0 bases and 5 bases respectively, with 13 bases between them. The CDR3 sequence is CASSQDFGGGETQYF. CDR3 DNA sequence: TGTGCCAGCAGCCAAGATTTCGGAGGTGGGGAGACCCAGTACTTC.

The rearrangement links TRBV28 to TRBJ1-2; D is unresolved. Trimming took off 3 bases at V and 0 bases at J, with 11 bases between the two ends. CDR3 length equals 15 residues. Germline lookup yields CDR1 MDHEN and CDR2 SYDVKM. The CDR3 is CASSFIGEPNYGYTF. CDR3 in DNA: TGTGCCAGCAGTTTCATCGGAGAACCTAACTATGGCTACACCTTC.

The chain carries TRBV9 and TRBJ2-5; TRBD2 might be the D (6 bases). V shed 4 bases and J shed 4 bases, with 14 bases lying between them. In germline, CDR1 is SGDLS, CDR2 YYNGEE. This CDR3 has 14 residues. CDR3 DNA sequence: TGTGCCAGCAGCATAGTGGGGGGTGGAGAGACCCAGTACTTC. It specifies CASSIVGGGETQYF.

As regards this clone: This may be a read error, as it is one base from a much larger clone. V usage is TRBV2 and J usage is TRBJ1-4; weak D call: TRBD1 (5 bases). V lost 4 bases and J 3 bases, leaving 9 bases between the germline ends. Looked up from germline, CDR1 is SNHLY and CDR2 is FYNNEI. CDR3 size: 14 residues. The DNA for the CDR3 is TGTGCCAGCAGTGCTAAGGGGTCTAATGAAAAACTGTTTTTT. Its translation is CASSAKGSNEKLFF.

This chain connects TRBV2 to TRBJ2-1; possibly TRBD1 for D (7 bases). V was pared by 6 bases and J by 9 bases, with 21 bases between. Germline lookup yields CDR1 SNHLY and CDR2 FYNNEI. There are 15 residues in the CDR3. CDR3 in amino acids: CASRATGTLIAEQFF. Written as DNA, the CDR3 is TGTGCCAGCAGGGCGACAGGGACTCTAATAGCTGAGCAGTTCTTC.

This rearrangement joins TRBV5-1 to TRBJ2-1; TRBD2 agrees at 9 bases. Looked up from germline, CDR1 is SGHRS and CDR2 is YFSETQ. Trimming at V came to 2 bases and at J to 2 bases, leaving 2 bases not matched to a gene. CDR3 size: 15 residues. The CDR3 nucleotides are TGCGCCAGCAGCTTTGCGGGAGGGCCCTACAATGAGCAGTTCTTC. Encoded protein: CASSFAGGPYNEQFF.

The CDR3 is CASSSGHSRNTEAFF. The CDR3 DNA sequence: TGTGCCAGCAGCTCTGGACATAGTAGGAACACTGAAGCTTTCTTT. This chain connects TRBV7-9 to TRBJ1-1; D is perhaps TRBD1 (5 bases). The V end lost 4 bases, the J end lost 1 base, and 13 bases lay between the germline ends. This CDR3 has 15 residues. Germline values: CDR1 SEHNR, CDR2 FQNEAQ (reference sequence).

J is TRBJ2-3 and V is TRBV6-4, with TRBD1 identical over 10 bases. Per germline, CDR1 MRHNA and CDR2 SNTAGT. Losses at the gene ends were 0 bases for V and 5 bases for J; bases not matched to a gene: 2. The CDR3 is 15 residues long. DNA for the CDR3: TGTGCCAGCAGTGACTCGGGACAGGGGATAGATACGCAGTATTTT. This gives the protein CASSDSGQGIDTQYF.

The V call is TRBV10-3, the J call TRBJ1-1, with a possible D match to TRBD1 (6 bases). Germline loops: CDR1 ENHRY, CDR2 SYGVKD. Trimming took 2 bases from V and 0 from J, leaving 13 bases between them. The CDR3 runs to 16 residues. The CDR3 sequence: CAISEREQGLNTEAFF. The CDR3, as DNA: TGTGCCATCAGTGAGCGCGAACAGGGTTTGAACACTGAAGCTTTCTTT.

The rearrangement uses TRBV19 and TRBJ2-2, with 11 bases matching TRBD1. The V gene end was trimmed by 7 bases and the J gene end by 9 bases; junction bases not matched to a gene: 10. Germline CDR1 reads LNHDA; CDR2 reads SQIVND (reference sequence). The CDR3 has 15 residues. The CDR3 DNA reads TGTGCCAGTACCTCAAGGACAGGGGGCTTCCGGGAGCTGTTTTTT. Translation: CASTSRTGGFRELFF.

The chain employs TRBV7-2 and TRBJ1-2, with D uncertain. The V and J ends lost 4 bases and 2 bases respectively, with 14 bases between them. This CDR3 region has 15 residues. Germline V CDR1 and CDR2: SGHTA, FQGNSA. The CDR3 DNA follows: TGTGCCAGCAGCTCCCGGGTAGTCCTCAACTATGGCTACACCTTC. Translated, it gives CASSSRVVLNYGYTF.

The V gene is TRBV27, the J gene TRBJ2-5; D might be TRBD2 (5 bases). V was pared by 6 bases and J by 5 bases, with 16 bases between. The CDR3 extends over 14 amino acids. In germline, CDR1 is MNHEY, CDR2 SMNVEV (reference sequence). The CDR3 loop reads CASRTTRGRETQYF. CDR3 in DNA: TGTGCCAGCAGAACTACTCGGGGAAGGGAGACCCAGTACTTC.

DNA for the CDR3: TGTGCCTGGAGCCCTGGGGGATTCGCCGGGGAGCTGTTTTTT. Its translation: CAWSPGGFAGELFF. V gene TRBV30 combines with J gene TRBJ2-2, with D perhaps matching TRBD1 or TRBD2 (5 bases each). This CDR3 has 14 amino acids. V was shortened by 3 bases and J by 6 bases, with 14 bases between the two germline ends. Germline CDR1 reads GTSNPN; CDR2 reads SVGIG (reference sequence).

The chain couples TRBV4-1 to TRBJ2-5; D is unclear. Germline lookup yields CDR1 MGHRA and CDR2 YSYEKL. The V gene lost 4 bases and the J gene lost 4 bases, with 10 bases spanning the gap. CDR3 size: 13 residues. The DNA for the CDR3 is TGCGCCAGCAGCCGTATGCCGAGAGAGACCCAGTACTTC. It is translated as CASSRMPRETQYF.

J is TRBJ1-1 and V is TRBV5-4, with 8 bases aligning to TRBD1. The CDR3 has 14 amino acids. Germline V gives CDR1 SGHNT, CDR2 YYREEE (reference sequence). V shed 3 bases and J 5 bases; nucleotides not matched to a gene: 6. The CDR3 DNA reads TGTGCCAGCAGCTCGGGACAGGTGGGAACTGAAGCTTTCTTT. It yields the protein CASSSGQVGTEAFF.